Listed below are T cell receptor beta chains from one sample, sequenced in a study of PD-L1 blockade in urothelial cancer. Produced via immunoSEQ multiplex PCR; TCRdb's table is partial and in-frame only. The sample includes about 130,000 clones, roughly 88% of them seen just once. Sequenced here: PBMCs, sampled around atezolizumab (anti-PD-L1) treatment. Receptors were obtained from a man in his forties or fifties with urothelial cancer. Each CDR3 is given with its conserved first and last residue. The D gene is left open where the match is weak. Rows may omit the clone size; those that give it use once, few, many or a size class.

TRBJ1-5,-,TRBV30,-,CAWTAGLSNQPQHF,TGTGCCTGGACGGCAGGGCTGAGCAATCAGCCCCAGCATTTT
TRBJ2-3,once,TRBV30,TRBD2,CAWSVQTSGRRDTQYF,TGTGCCTGGAGTGTACAAACTAGCGGGAGGAGGGATACGCAGTATTTT
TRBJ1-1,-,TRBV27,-,CASTPGWGRTEAFF,TGTGCCAGCACTCCCGGGTGGGGGAGGACTGAAGCTTTCTTT
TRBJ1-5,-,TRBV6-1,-,CASSEGRVSNQPQHF,TGTGCCAGCAGTGAAGGGCGGGTAAGCAATCAGCCCCAGCATTTT
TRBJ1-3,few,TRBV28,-,CASNPRGGSGNTIYF,TGTGCCAGCAACCCACGAGGGGGATCTGGAAACACCATATATTTT
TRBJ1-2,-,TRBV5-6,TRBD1,CASSLEGTGNYGYTF,TGTGCCAGCAGCTTGGAGGGGACAGGCAACTATGGCTACACCTTC
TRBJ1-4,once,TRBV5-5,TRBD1,CASSPRDREANEKLFF,TGTGCCAGCAGCCCACGGGACAGGGAAGCTAATGAAAAACTGTTTTTT
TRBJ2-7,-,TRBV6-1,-,CASSESERELYEQYF,TGTGCCAGCAGTGAGTCGGAGCGAGAACTCTACGAGCAGTACTTC
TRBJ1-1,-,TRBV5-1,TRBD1,CASSRQGSTEAFF,TGCGCCAGCAGCCGACAGGGGTCCACTGAAGCTTTCTTT
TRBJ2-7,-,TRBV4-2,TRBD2,CASSPWGGSGLYEQYF,TGTGCCAGCAGCCCGTGGGGGGGTAGCGGACTCTACGAGCAGTACTTC
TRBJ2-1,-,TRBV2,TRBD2,CAGELAGDNEQFF,TGTGCCGGAGAACTAGCGGGAGATAATGAGCAGTTCTTC
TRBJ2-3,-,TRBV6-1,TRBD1,CASSRDRSTDTQYF,TGTGCCAGCAGTAGGGACAGAAGCACAGATACGCAGTATTTT
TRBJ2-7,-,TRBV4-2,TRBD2,CASRLTSDSSYEQYF,TGTGCCAGCAGGCTTACTAGCGACAGCTCCTACGAGCAGTACTTC
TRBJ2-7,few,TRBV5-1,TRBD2,CASSLLAGDEQYF,TGCGCCAGCAGCTTACTAGCGGGAGACGAGCAGTACTTC
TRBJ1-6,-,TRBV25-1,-,CASSEWGRYNSPLHF,TGTGCCAGCAGTGAATGGGGCAGGTATAATTCACCCCTCCACTTT
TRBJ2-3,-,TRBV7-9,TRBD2,CASSTGLAIDTQYF,TGTGCCAGCAGCACAGGACTAGCTATAGATACGCAGTATTTT
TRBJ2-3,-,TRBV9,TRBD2,CASRARDYNTDTQYF,TGTGCCAGCAGAGCCCGGGACTATAACACAGATACGCAGTATTTT
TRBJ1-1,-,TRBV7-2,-,CASSLMSLYNTEAFF,TGTGCCAGCAGCTTAATGTCCCTATATAACACTGAAGCTTTCTTT
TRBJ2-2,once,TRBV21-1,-,CASSKGGIAGGWPGELFF,TGTGCCAGCAGCAAAGGTGGGATAGCAGGGGGGTGGCCCGGGGAGCTGTTTTTT
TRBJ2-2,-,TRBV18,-,CASSPGTTNTGELFF,TGTGCCAGCTCACCCGGGACAACGAACACCGGGGAGCTGTTTTTT
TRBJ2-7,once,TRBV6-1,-,CASTARVRGVYEQYF,TGTGCCAGCACCGCACGGGTCAGGGGTGTCTACGAGCAGTACTTC
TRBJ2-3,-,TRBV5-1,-,CASSGHGSSDTQYF,TGCGCCAGCAGCGGCCACGGGAGTTCAGATACGCAGTATTTT
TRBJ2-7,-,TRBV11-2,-,CASSRPRVRPEQYF,TGTGCCAGCAGCCGCCCCCGAGTCCGTCCCGAGCAGTACTTC
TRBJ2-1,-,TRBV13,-,CASSLGYYIYNEQFF,TGTGCCAGCAGCTTAGGCTACTATATATACAATGAGCAGTTCTTC
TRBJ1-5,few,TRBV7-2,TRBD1,CASSPTGGSNQPQHF,TGTGCCAGCAGTCCTACAGGGGGCAGCAATCAGCCCCAGCATTTT
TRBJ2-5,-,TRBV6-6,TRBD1,CASSYRQGARETQYF,TGTGCCAGCAGTTACAGGCAGGGGGCGCGGGAGACCCAGTACTTC
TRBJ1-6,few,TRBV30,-,CAWSVSGDSPLHF,TGTGCCTGGAGTGTCTCAGGGGATTCACCCCTCCACTTT
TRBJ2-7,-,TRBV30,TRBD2,CAWSVGTSGIF,TGTGCCTGGAGTGTGGGGACTAGCGGGATTTTC
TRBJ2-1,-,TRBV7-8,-,CASSLQGKSSYNEQFF,TGTGCCAGCAGCTTACAGGGAAAAAGCTCCTACAATGAGCAGTTCTTC
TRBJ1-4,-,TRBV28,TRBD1,CASSLRTGSGEKLFF,TGTGCCAGCAGTCTCAGGACAGGTAGCGGTGAAAAACTGTTTTTT
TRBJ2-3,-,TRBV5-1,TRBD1,CASSPGTGQLDTQYF,TGCGCCAGCAGCCCGGGGACAGGGCAGTTAGATACGCAGTATTTT
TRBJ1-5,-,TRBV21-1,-,CASSKRTRTGLSNQPQHF,TGTGCCAGCAGCAAAAGAACAAGGACAGGGCTAAGCAATCAGCCCCAGCATTTT
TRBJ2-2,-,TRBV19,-,CASSIDRQDTGELFF,TGTGCCAGTAGTATAGACCGACAGGACACCGGGGAGCTGTTTTTT
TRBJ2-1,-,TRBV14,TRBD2,CASSHLAGGGNEQFF,TGTGCCAGCAGCCATCTAGCGGGAGGTGGGAATGAGCAGTTCTTC
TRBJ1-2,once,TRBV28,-,CATALYGYTF,TGTGCCACCGCACTTTATGGCTACACCTTC
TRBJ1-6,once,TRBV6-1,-,CASRGDYTYNSPLHF,TGTGCCAGCAGGGGGGACTATACGTATAATTCACCCCTCCACTTT
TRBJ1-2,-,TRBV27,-,CASRPLRGGNYGYTF,TGTGCCAGCAGACCCCTGCGGGGGGGGAACTATGGCTACACCTTC
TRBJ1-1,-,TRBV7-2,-,CASSPNSTGTNTEAFF,TGTGCCAGCAGCCCAAACTCGACAGGAACCAACACTGAAGCTTTCTTT
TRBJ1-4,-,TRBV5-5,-,CASSPTVPTNEKLFF,TGTGCCAGCAGCCCGACAGTGCCAACTAATGAAAAACTGTTTTTT
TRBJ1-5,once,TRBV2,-,CASRLRALNQPQHF,TGTGCCAGCAGGTTGAGGGCCCTCAATCAGCCCCAGCATTTT
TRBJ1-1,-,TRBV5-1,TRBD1,CASSPTGGGTEAFF,TGCGCCAGCAGCCCAACAGGGGGAGGCACTGAAGCTTTCTTT
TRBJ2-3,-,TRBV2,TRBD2,CASSYGLATDTQYF,TGTGCCAGCAGTTACGGACTAGCGACAGATACGCAGTATTTT
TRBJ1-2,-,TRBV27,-,CASSFTTGSNYGYTF,TGTGCCAGCAGTTTTACTACAGGCTCTAACTATGGCTACACCTTC